Below, 14 T cell receptor beta chains from the same sample are listed, as sequenced in a study of blood T cells in healthy people across ages. Alongside a J-beta primer mix, a sample-barcoded 5' primer served in a second PCR lasting roughly 6 to 12 cycles. Using its own MiXCR run on the 5' RACE reads, TCRdb lists one record per CDR3 protein. The sample holds 1.8 million or so distinct CDR3 sequences, around 42% seen once. The sample comprised blood. The origin of the receptors is a human donor in good health.

The V gene is TRBV24-1, the J gene TRBJ2-7, with D possibly matching TRBD1 (7 bases). From germline, CDR1 is KGHDR and CDR2 SFDVKD. This CDR3 is 16 amino acids long. With 3 bases removed from V and 2 bases from J, the gap between germline ends came to 16 bases. The CDR3 DNA reads as TGTGCCACCAGTGATACACGGCGGGACAGCCCCTACGAGCAGTACTTC. Translating it yields CATSDTRRDSPYEQYF.

Details on this clonotype: The junction departs from germline at one end; a sequencing error may be responsible. V usage is TRBV28 and J usage is TRBJ2-5; 9 nucleotides agree with TRBD1. The J call is doubtful: the DNA matches TRBJ2-7 better. CDR3 length: 15 residues. Looked up from germline, CDR1 is MDHEN and CDR2 is SYDVKM. Here the CDR3 reads CASSYRGRLSSEQYF. Here the CDR3 DNA reads TGTGCCAGCAGTTACAGGGGGCGCTTGTCCTCCGAGCAGTACTTC.

This clonotype was found a few times. The chain employs TRBV20-1 and TRBJ2-4; D remains ambiguous. Germline loops: CDR1 DFQATT, CDR2 SNEGSKA (reference sequence). Between the trimmed V and J ends, which lost 1 base and 4 bases, there was a span of 8 bases. CDR3 length: 13 residues. The CDR3 bases are TGCAGTGCTAGAGTGGGTCAGAAAAACATTCAGTACTTC. Its translation: CSARVGQKNIQYF.

In regard to this clonotype: The junction differs from germline at one of its ends, possibly a read error. The chain links TRBV12-3 or TRBV12-4 to TRBJ2-1; tentatively, D is TRBD1 or TRBD2 (7 bases each). The CDR3 is 15 amino acids. CDR3 DNA sequence: TGTGCCAGCCGAAGAGCGGGACAGTGGGACAATGAGCAGGTCTTC. This sequence encodes CASRRAGQWDNEQVF.

The chain carries TRBV28 and TRBJ2-7; perhaps TRBD1 as D (6 bases). This CDR3 comprises 12 residues. The V end was cut by 9 bases, the J end by 3 bases, with 12 bases between. Germline values: CDR1 MDHEN, CDR2 SYDVKM. The DNA for the CDR3 is TGTGCCAGTCTACAGGGTGGCTACGAGCAGTACTTC. Protein product: CASLQGGYEQYF.

The rearrangement joins TRBV13 to TRBJ2-1; D could derive from TRBD1 or TRBD2 (5 bases each). Per the germline V gene, CDR1 is PRHDT and CDR2 is FYEKMQ (reference sequence). Between the trimmed V and J ends, which lost 5 bases and 3 bases, there was a span of 14 bases. This CDR3 comprises 15 residues. This CDR3 reads CASSDPLRGYNEQFF. The CDR3 region has the DNA TGTGCCAGCAGCGACCCGCTGAGGGGCTACAATGAGCAGTTCTTC.

Note on this clonotype: At one boundary the junction diverges from the germline segment, which might be a read error. The chain is built from TRBV30 and TRBJ2-7; D call uncertain. This CDR3 region has 12 residues. Germline lookup yields CDR1 GTSNPN and CDR2 SVGIG (reference sequence). CDR3 sequence reads: CARSHSSYEQYF. CDR3 sequence (DNA): TGTGCCAGGAGTCACAGCTCCTACGAGCAGTACTTC.

This clonotype was found a few times. The J gene is TRBJ2-6, the V gene TRBV7-2; D is perhaps TRBD2 (6 bases). V was clipped by 5 bases and J by 0 bases, with 14 bases between them. Germline V gene sequence: CDR1 SGHTA, CDR2 FQGNSA. The CDR3 covers 17 residues. CDR3 amino acids: CASSEGLLSSGANVLTF. DNA of the CDR3: TGTGCCAGCAGCGAGGGACTCCTTAGCTCTGGGGCCAACGTCCTGACTTTC. Supplemented by reference TRBV7-2 and TRBJ2-6, the full variable domain reads GAGVSQSPSNKVTEKGKDVELRCDPISGHTALYWYRQSLGQGLEFLIYFQGNSAPDKSGLPSDRFSAERTGGSVSTLTIQRTQQEDSAVYLCASSEGLLSSGANVLTFGAGSRLTVL.

This clonotype was seen more than once but under ten times. The CDR3: CSVEDPTGVEKLFF. For the CDR3, the DNA is TGCAGCGTTGAAGATCCCACAGGGGTTGAAAAACTGTTTTTT. This chain joins TRBV29-1 and TRBJ1-4, with 7 bases that match TRBD1. The V gene's germline CDR1 is SQVTM and CDR2 ANQGSEA. The CDR3 consists of 14 residues. The J segment lost 7 bases and the V segment lost 0 bases, leaving 5 bases of the junction unmatched.

V is TRBV12-3 or TRBV12-4 and J is TRBJ2-1, with 10 bases that match TRBD1. CDR3 length: 15 amino acids. With V trimmed by 5 bases and J by 4 bases, 5 bases remained unmatched. CDR3 sequence: CASSMRQGAYNEQFF. CDR3 DNA: TGTGCCAGCAGTATGAGACAGGGGGCTTACAATGAGCAGTTCTTC.

The chain combines TRBV7-6 with TRBJ1-2, with no clear D. Germline CDR1 and CDR2: SGHVS and FNYEAQ. The V end lost 4 bases, the J end lost 0 bases, and 15 bases lay between the germline ends. There are 16 residues in the CDR3. The CDR3 sequence is CASSSVASPANYGYTF. CDR3 DNA: TGTGCCAGCAGCTCGGTGGCCTCTCCAGCTAACTATGGCTACACCTTC.

CDR3 loop: CASSFTRYPDTQYF. The CDR3 nucleotides read TGCGCCAGCAGCTTCACACGGTACCCAGATACGCAGTATTTT. The chain couples TRBV5-1 to TRBJ2-3; D ambiguous. Germline CDR1 is SGHRS and CDR2 is YFSETQ. V gave up 2 bases and J gave up 4 bases, with 11 bases separating them. The CDR3 runs 14 residues.

About this clonotype itself: One junction end does not reproduce the germline sequence, and a read error may be involved. The J gene is TRBJ2-1, the V gene TRBV12-3 or TRBV12-4; D is possibly TRBD2 (6 bases). The CDR3 length is 14 residues. CDR3 DNA: TGTGCCGGCAGTTCAGTAGCGGTGTACAATGAGCAGTTCTTC. It yields the protein CAGSSVAVYNEQFF.

The chain employs TRBV9 and TRBJ1-4, with 7 positions matching TRBD1. CDR1 is SGDLS and CDR2 is YYNGEE in the germline V gene. This CDR3 spans 11 amino acids. CDR3 sequence: CASGGDEKLFF. DNA for the CDR3: TGTGCGTCAGGGGGTGATGAAAAACTGTTTTTT.